This T cell receptor (beta chain) was profiled in a study of T cells in Graves' hyperthyroidism and ophthalmopathy. Study-level findings and limits: A 13 V-J signature model discriminated ophthalmopathy versus stable hyperthyroidism. Progression to ophthalmopathy was predicted a median of roughly 6.6 months early.

On this clonotype: Its cognate antigen is unknown.

TCR beta CDR3 regions were amplified from RNA transcripts. The TCR CDR3 first-round RT-PCR relied on the HTBI primer set. TCRdb processed the multiplex PCR reads anew with MiXCR; each CDR3 protein has one entry. The repertoire holds 300,000 to 450,000 distinct CDR3 sequences, about a sixth seen once, with roughly a sixth in the top ten. Losses at the gene ends were 3 bases for V and 6 bases for J; bases not matched to a gene: 7. The germline gives CDR1 LNHDA, CDR2 SQIVND (reference sequence). CDR3 size: 17 residues. Diagnoses used clinical symptoms, serum thyroxine and TRAb, thyroid ultrasound and orbital computed tomography.

This TCR came from a woman in her 40s with Graves' ophthalmopathy. This rearrangement joins TRBV19 to TRBJ2-2; 13 nucleotides match TRBD2. The sequencing sample was made of blood. The CDR3 DNA reads TGTGCCAGTAGTATCGGACTAGCGGGAGAGTCGGCCGGGGAGCTGTTTTTT. This encodes CASSIGLAGESAGELFF.